This T cell receptor (beta chain) was found in a study of cytomegalovirus exposure and HLA in healthy donors. The PCR ran on 60 Vbeta and 13 Jbeta primers. Under the authors' procedure: A follow-up analysis tallied about 80 million unique TCR beta chains, roughly 11 million shared. TCRdb's table, derived via immunoSEQ multiplex PCR, lists solely in-frame clones and lacks some. V and J calls and clone size are copied from that table; D and trimming were computed from the DNA. The profile shows 150,000 to 250,000 clones, 85% of them singletons. Sequencing was done on a sample of PBMCs. This clonotype was sampled from a woman aged 50 to 60 in good health and CMV-seronegative.

The CDR3 reads CASSGQGSGEKLFF. CDR3 DNA sequence: TGTGCCAGCAGTGGACAGGGCTCGGGCGAAAAACTGTTTTTT. J is TRBJ1-4 and V is TRBV6-1; 7 bases align to TRBD1. CDR1 is MNHNS, CDR2 SASEGT, per germline. V was clipped by 4 bases and J by 8 bases; unmatched bases: 7. The CDR3 sequence is 14 residues long.